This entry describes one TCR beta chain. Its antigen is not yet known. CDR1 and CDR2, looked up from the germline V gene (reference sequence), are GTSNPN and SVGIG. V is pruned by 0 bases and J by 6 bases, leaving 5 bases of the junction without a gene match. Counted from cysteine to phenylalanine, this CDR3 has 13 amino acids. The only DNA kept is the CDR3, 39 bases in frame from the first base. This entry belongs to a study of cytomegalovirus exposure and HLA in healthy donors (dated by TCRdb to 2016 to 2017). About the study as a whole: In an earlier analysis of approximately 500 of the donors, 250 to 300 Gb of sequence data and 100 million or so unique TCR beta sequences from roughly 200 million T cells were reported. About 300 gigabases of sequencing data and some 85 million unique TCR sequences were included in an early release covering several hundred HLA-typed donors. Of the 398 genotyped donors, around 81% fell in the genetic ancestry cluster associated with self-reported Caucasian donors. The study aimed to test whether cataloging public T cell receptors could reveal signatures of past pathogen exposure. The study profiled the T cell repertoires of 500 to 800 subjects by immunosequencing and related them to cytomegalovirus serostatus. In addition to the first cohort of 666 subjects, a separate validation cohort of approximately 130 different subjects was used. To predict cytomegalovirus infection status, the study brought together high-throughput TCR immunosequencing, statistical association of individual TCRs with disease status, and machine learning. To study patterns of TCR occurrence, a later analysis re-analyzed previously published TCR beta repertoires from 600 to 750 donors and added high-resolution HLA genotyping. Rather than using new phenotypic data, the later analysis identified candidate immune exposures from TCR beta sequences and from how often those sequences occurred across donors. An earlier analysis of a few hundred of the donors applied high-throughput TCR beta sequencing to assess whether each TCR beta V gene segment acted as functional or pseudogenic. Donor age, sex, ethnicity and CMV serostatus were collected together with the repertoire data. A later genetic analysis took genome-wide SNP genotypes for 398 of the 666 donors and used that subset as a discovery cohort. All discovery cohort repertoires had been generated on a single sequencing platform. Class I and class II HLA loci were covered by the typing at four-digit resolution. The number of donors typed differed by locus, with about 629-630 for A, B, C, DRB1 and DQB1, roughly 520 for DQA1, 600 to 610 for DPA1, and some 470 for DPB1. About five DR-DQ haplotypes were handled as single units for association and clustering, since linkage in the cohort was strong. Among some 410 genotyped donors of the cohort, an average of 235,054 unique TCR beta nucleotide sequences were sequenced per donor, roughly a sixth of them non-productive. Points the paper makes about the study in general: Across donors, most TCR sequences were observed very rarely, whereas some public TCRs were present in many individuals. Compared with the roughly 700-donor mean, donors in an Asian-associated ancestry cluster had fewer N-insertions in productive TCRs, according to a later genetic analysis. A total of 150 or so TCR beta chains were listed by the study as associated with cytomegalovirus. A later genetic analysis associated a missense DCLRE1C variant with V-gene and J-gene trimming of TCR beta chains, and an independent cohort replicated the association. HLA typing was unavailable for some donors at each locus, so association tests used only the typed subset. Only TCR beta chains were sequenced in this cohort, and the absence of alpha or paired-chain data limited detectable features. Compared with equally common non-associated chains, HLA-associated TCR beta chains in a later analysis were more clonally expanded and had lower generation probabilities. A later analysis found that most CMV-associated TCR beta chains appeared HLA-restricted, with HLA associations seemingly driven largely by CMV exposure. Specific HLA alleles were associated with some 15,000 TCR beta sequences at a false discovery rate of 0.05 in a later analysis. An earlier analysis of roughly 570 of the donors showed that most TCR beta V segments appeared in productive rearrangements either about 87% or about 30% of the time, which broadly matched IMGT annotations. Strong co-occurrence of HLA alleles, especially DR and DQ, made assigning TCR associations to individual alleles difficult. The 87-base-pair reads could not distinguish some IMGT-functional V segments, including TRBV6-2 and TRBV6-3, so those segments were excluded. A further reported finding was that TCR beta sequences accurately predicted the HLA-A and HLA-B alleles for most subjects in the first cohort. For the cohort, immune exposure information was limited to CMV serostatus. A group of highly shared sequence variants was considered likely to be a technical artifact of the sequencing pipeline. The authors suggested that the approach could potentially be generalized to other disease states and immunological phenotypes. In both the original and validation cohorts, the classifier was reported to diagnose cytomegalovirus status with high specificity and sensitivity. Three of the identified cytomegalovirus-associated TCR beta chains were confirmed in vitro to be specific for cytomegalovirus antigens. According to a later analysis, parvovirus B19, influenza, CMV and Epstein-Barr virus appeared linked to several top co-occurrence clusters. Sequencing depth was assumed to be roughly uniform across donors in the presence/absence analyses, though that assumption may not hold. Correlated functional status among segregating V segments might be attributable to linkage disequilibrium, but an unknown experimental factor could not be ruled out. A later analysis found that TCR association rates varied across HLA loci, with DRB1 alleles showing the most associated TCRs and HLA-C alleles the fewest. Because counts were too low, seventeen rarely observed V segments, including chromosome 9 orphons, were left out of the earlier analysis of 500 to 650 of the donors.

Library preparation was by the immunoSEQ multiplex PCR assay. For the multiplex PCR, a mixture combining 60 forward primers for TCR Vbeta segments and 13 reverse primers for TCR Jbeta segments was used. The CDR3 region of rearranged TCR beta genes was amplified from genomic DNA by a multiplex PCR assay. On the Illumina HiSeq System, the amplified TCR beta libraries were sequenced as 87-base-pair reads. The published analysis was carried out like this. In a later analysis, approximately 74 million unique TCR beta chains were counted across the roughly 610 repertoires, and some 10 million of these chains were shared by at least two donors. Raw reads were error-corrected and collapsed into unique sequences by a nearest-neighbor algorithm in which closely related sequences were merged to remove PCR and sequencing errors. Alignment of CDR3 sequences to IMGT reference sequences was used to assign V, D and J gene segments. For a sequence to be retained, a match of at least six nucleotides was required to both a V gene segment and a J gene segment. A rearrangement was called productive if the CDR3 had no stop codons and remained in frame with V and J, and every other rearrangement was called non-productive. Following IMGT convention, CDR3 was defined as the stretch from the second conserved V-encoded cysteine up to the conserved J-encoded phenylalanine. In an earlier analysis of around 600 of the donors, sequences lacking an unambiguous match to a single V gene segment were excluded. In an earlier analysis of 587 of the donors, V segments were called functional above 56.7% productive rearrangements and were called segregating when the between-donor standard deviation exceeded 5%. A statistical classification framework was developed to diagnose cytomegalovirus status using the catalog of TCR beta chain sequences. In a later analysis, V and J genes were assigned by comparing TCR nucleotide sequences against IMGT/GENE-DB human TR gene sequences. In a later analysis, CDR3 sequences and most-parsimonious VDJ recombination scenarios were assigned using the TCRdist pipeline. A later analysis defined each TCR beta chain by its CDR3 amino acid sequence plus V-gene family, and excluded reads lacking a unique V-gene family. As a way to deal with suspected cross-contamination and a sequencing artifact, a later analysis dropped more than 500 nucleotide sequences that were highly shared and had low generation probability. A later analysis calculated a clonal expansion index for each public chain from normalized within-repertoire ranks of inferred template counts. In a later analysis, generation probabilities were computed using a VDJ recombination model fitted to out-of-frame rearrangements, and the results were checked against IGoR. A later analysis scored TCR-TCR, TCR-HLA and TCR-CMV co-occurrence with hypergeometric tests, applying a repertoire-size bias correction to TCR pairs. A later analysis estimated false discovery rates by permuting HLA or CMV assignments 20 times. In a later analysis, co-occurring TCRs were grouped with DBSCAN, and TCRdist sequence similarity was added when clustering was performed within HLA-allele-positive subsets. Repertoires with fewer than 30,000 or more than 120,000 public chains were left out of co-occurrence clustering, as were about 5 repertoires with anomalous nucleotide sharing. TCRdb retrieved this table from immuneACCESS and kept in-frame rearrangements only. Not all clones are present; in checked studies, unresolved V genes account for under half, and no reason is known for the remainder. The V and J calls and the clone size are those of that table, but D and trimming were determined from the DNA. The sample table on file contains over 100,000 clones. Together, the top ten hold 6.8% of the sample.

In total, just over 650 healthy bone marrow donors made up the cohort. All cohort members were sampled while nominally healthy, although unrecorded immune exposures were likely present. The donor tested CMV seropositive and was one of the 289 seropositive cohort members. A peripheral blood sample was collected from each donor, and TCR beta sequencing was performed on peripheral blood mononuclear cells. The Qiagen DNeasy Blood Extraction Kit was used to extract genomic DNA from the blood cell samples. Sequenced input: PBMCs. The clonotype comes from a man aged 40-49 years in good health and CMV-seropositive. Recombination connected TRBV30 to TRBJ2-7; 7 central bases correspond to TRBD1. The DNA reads TGTGCCTGGAGTGTTATGGCAGGGGGCGAGCAGTACTTC. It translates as CAWSVMAGGEQYF.